Detailed here is one T cell receptor beta chain. Its antigen is undetermined. TCRdb reanalysed the 5' RACE reads using MiXCR and keeps one entry per CDR3 protein. The sample holds 550,000 to 700,000 distinct CDR3 sequences; 21% are singletons and the top ten take 4% to 4.5%. This entry comes from a study of identical twins. Points from the study as a whole: Partly confounded zero-insertion analyses could result from invariant MAIT and iNKT cells.

Separately, the same data were catalogued under a study of T cells expressing NK-cell markers.

The specimen was PBMCs. The source is a woman under 30 in good health.

The CDR3 bases are TGTGCCAGCAGCCTTAGCTCCGGGACAGGGAGACAGCCCCAGCATTTT. Its protein is CASSLSSGTGRQPQHF. The V call is TRBV4-2, the J call TRBJ1-5; 9 nucleotides agree with TRBD1. J was trimmed by 7 bases and V by 4 bases; bases with no gene match: 11. The CDR3 is 16 amino acids. Per the germline V gene, CDR1 is LGHNA and CDR2 is YNFKEQ.